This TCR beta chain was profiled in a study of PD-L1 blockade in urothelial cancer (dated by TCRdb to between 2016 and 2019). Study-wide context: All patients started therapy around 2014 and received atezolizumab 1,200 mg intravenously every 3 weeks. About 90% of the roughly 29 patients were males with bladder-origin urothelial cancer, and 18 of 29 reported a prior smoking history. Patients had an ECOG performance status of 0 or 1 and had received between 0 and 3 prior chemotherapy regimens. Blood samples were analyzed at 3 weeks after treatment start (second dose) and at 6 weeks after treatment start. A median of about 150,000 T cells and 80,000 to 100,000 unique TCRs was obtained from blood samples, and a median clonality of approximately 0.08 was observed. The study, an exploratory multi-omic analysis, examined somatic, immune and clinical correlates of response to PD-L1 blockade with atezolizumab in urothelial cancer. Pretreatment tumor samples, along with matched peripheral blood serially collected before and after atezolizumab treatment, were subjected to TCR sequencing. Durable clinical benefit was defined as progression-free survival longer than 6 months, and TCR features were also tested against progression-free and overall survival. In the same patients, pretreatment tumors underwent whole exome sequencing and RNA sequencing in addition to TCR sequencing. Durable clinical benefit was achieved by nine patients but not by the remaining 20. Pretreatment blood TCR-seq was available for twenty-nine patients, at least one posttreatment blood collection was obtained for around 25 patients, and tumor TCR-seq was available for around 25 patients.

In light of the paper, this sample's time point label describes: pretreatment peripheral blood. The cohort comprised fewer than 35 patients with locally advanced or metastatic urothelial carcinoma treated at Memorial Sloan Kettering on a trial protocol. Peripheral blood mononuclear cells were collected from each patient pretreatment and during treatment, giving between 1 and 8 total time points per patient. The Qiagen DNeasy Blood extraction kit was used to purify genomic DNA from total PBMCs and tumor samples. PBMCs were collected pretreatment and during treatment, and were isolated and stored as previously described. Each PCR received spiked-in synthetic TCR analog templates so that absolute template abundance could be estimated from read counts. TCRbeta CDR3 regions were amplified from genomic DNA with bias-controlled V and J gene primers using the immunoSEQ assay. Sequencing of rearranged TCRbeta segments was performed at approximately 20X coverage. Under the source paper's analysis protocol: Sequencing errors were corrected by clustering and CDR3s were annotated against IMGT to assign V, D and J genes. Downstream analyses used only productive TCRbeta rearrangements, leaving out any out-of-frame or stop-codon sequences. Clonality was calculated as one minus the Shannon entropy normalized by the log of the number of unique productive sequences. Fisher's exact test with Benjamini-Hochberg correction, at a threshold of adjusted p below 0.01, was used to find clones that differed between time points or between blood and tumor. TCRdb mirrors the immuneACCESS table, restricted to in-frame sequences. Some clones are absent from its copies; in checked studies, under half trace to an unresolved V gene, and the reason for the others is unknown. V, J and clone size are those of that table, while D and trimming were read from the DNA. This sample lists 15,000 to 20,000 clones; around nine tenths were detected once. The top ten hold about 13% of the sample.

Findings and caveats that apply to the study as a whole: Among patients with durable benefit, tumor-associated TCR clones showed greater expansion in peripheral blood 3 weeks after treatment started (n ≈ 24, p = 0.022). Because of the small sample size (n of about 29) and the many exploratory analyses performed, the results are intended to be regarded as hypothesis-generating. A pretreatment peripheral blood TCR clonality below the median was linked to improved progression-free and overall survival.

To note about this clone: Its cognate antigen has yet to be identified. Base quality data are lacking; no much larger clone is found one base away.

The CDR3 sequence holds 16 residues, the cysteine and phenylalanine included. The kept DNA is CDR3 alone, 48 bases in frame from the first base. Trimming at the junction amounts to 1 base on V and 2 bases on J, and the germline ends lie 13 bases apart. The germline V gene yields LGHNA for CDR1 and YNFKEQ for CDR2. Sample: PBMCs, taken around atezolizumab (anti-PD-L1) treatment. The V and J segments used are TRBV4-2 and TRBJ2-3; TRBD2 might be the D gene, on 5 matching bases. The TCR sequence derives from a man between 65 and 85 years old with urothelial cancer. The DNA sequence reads TGTGCCAGCAGCCAAGGAGGCGTTAGCGACACAGATACGCAGTATTTT. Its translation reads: CASSQGGVSDTDTQYF.